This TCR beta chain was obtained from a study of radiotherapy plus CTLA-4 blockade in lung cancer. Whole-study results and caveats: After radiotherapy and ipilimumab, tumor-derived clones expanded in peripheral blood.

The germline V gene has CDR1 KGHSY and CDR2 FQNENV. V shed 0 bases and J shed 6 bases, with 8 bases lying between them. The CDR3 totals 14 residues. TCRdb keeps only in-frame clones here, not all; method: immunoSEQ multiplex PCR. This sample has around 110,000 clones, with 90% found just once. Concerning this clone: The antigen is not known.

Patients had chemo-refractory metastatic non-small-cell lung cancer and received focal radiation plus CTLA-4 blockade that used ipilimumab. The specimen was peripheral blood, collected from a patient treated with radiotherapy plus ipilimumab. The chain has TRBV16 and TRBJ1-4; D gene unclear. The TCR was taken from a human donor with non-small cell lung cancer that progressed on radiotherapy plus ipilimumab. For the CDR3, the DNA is TGTGCCAGCAGCCAATCTAAGGGTTATGAAAAACTGTTTTTT. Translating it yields CASSQSKGYEKLFF.